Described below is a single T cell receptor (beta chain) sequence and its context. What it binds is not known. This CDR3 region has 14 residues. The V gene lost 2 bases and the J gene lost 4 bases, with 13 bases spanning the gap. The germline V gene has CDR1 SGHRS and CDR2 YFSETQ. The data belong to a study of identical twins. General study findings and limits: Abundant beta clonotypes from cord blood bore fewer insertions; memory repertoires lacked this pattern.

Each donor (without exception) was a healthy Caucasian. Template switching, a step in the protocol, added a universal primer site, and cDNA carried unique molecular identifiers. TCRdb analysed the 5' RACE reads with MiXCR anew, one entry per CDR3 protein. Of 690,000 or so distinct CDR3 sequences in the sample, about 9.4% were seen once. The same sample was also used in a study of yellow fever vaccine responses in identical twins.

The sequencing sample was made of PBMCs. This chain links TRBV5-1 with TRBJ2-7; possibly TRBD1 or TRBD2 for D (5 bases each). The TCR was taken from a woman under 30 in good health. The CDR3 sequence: CASSFRDAGYEQYF. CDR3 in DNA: TGCGCCAGCAGCTTCCGGGACGCAGGATACGAGCAGTACTTC.